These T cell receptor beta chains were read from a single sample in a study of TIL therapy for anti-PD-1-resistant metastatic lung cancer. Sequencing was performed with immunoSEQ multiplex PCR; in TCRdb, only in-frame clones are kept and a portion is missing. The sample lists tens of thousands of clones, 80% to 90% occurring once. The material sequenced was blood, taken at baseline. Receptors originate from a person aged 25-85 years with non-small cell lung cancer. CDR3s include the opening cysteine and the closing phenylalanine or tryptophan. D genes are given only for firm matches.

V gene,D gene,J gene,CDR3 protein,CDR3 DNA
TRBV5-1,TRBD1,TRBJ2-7,CASSLWTGGVYEQYF,TGCGCCAGCAGCTTATGGACAGGGGGCGTCTACGAGCAGTACTTC
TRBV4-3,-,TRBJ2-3,CASSPRWRVSIDTQYF,TGCGCCAGCAGCCCGCGCTGGCGGGTGAGCATAGATACGCAGTATTTT
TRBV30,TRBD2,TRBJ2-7,CAWSGLAGGYEQYF,TGTGCCTGGAGTGGACTAGCGGGAGGCTACGAGCAGTACTTC
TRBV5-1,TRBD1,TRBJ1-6,CASSLGPPTGGPLHF,TGCGCCAGCAGCTTGGGACCGCCTACAGGGGGTCCCCTCCACTTT
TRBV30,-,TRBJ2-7,CAWSAGTYEQYF,TGTGCCTGGAGCGCCGGGACATACGAGCAGTACTTC
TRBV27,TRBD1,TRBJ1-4,CASSLGTGGNNEKLFF,TGTGCCAGCAGTTTAGGGACAGGGGGGAATAATGAAAAACTGTTTTTT
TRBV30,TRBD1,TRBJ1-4,CASRDRGILNEKLFF,TGTGCCTCAAGGGACAGGGGAATCCTTAATGAAAAACTGTTTTTT
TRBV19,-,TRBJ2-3,CASSIASYTQDFGGTDTQYF,TGTGCCAGTAGTATCGCCTCGTACACCCAGGACTTTGGGGGCACAGATACGCAGTATTTT
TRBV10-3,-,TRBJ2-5,CAISEAGPDETQYF,TGTGCCATCAGTGAGGCGGGGCCAGATGAGACCCAGTACTTC
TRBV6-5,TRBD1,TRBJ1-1,CASSYQLGGGTEAFF,TGTGCCAGCAGTTACCAATTAGGGGGCGGCACTGAAGCTTTCTTT